A selection of T cell receptor beta chains follows, all from one sample in a study of T-cell memory formation after mild COVID-19. One entry per CDR3 protein, called by TCRdb with MiXCR from the 5' RACE reads. This table has approximately 490,000 distinct CDR3 sequences, about 20% appearing once. The sample taken for sequencing was PBMCs or a T cell subset sorted from them (not recorded which). The receptors stem from an adult woman who had mild COVID-19 (a few samples of this study predate the infection). Cell type and time point are not known. CDR3s include the opening cysteine and the closing phenylalanine or tryptophan. The D gene is left open where the match is weak. Only some rows state a clone size, as once, few, many or a class for expanded clones.

d_call,j_call,clone_size,v_call,cdr3_nt,cdr3_aa
NA,TRBJ2-7,NA,TRBV3-2,TGTGCCAGCAGCCAAGATCCGAAGACAGTAATCCCCCCGGTCCAATCCTACGAGCAGTACTTC,CASSQDPKTVIPPVQSYEQYF
NA,TRBJ2-7,few,TRBV7-9,TGTGCCAGCAGCTTAAGTGGGCTTGCAGGCGGGAAGAGGTCCTACGAGCAGTACTTC,CASSLSGLAGGKRSYEQYF
TRBD2,TRBJ2-1,NA,TRBV7-9,TGTGCCAGCTCCCCATGGGGGGGATCCTACAATGAGCAGTTCTTC,CASSPWGGSYNEQFF
NA,TRBJ2-7,NA,TRBV7-7,TGTGCCAGCAGCCCAGGTGCAGGGCAACAGCAGTACTTC,CASSPGAGQQQYF
NA,TRBJ1-1,NA,TRBV4-1,TGCGCCAGCAGCCAAGTGGAATTCAGGGGTGGAAACACTGAAGCTTTCTTT,CASSQVEFRGGNTEAFF
NA,TRBJ2-5,few,TRBV9,TGTGCCAGCAGCGTAAGCTCCGGGGGTCGGGAGACCCAGTACTTC,CASSVSSGGRETQYF
NA,TRBJ2-1,few,TRBV15,TGTGCCACCAGCAGAGTTGACGGGCACTCCTACAATGAGCAGTTCTTC,CATSRVDGHSYNEQFF
TRBD1,TRBJ2-7,NA,TRBV27,TGTGCCAGCAGTCAGTTACCGGGACAGTTATACGAGCAGTACTTC,CASSQLPGQLYEQYF
TRBD2,TRBJ2-7,NA,TRBV4-1,TGCGCCAGCAGCCAAGATCGCCGCGGGGGGAACTACGAGCAGTACTTC,CASSQDRRGGNYEQYF
NA,TRBJ2-4,NA,TRBV4-1,TGCGCCAGCAGCCAAGATGGAGGCAGGGCCAAAAACATTCAGTACTTC,CASSQDGGRAKNIQYF
NA,TRBJ2-3,few,TRBV25-1,TGTGCCAGCAGTGAATCGGGCAGGGAAACAGATACGCAGTATTTT,CASSESGRETDTQYF
NA,TRBJ1-5,NA,TRBV15,TGTGCCACCAGCAGAGATTGGGGGCAGAGCAATCAGCCCCAGCATTTT,CATSRDWGQSNQPQHF
TRBD2,TRBJ2-3,many,TRBV7-6,TGTGCCAGCAGCTTAGGTAGCGGGGTCGTAGATACGCAGTATTTT,CASSLGSGVVDTQYF
NA,TRBJ1-2,NA,TRBV29-1,TGCAGCGCCCGGACAGACAACTATGGCTACACCTTC,CSARTDNYGYTF
NA,TRBJ1-2,few,TRBV24-1,TGTGCCACCAGTGATTTCGCAGGGATCGGCTACACCTTC,CATSDFAGIGYTF
TRBD1,TRBJ2-7,few,TRBV7-7,TGTGCTAGCAGCTTACAGGGGCCCTCGGACGAGCAGTACTTC,CASSLQGPSDEQYF
NA,TRBJ2-3,many,TRBV6-6,TGTGCCAGCAGTTACTCGGGGGTAGCGGACACAGATACGCAGTATTTT,CASSYSGVADTDTQYF
TRBD1,TRBJ1-5,NA,TRBV5-6,TGTGCCAGCAGCTGGGGACAGATGAATCAGCCCCAGCATTTT,CASSWGQMNQPQHF
TRBD2,TRBJ2-3,NA,TRBV28,TGTGCCAGCAGCTTTAGCGGGGTTAGCACAGATACGCAGTATTTT,CASSFSGVSTDTQYF
TRBD1,TRBJ2-5,few,TRBV7-7,TGTGCTAGCAGCCGGGACAGGGGAGGGGAGACCCAGTACTTC,CASSRDRGGETQYF
TRBD1,TRBJ2-3,few,TRBV5-1,TGCGCCAGCAGCTTGACACGGGACAGGGATACGCAGTATTTT,CASSLTRDRDTQYF
NA,TRBJ2-1,NA,TRBV19,TGTGCCAGTAGTATTTCCAGGGGCGCTGTGGACAATGAGCAGTTCTTC,CASSISRGAVDNEQFF
TRBD2,TRBJ2-7,many,TRBV29-1,TGCAGCGTGGTGGGGGTTAGCGGGAGGGCCTGGCAGTACTTC,CSVVGVSGRAWQYF
NA,TRBJ2-1,NA,TRBV6-5,TGTGCCACCACGGGTGTAACAGGAGACTCCTACAATGAGCAGTTCTTC,CATTGVTGDSYNEQFF
TRBD1,TRBJ1-2,NA,TRBV6-2/TRBV6-3,TGTGCCAGCAGGGGGACCGCGTGGACAGGGGGCCTTACCTTC,CASRGTAWTGGLTF
NA,TRBJ1-5,NA,TRBV12-3/TRBV12-4,TGTGCCAGCAGTTTGTCGGCCAGGGATAGCAATCAGCCCCAGCATTTT,CASSLSARDSNQPQHF
TRBD2,TRBJ2-2,few,TRBV3-1,TGTGCCAGCAGCCTCGCGGGACTAGCGGGGGGGCGCACCGGGGAGCTGTTTTTT,CASSLAGLAGGRTGELFF
TRBD1,TRBJ1-2,NA,TRBV7-8,TGTGCCAGCAGCTCCAGGGGGAGGGGCGGATGGAACTATGGCTACACCTTC,CASSSRGRGGWNYGYTF
NA,TRBJ2-4,NA,TRBV7-2,TGTGCCAGCAGCTTAGCTCGGGTTTCGGAAATTCAGTACTTC,CASSLARVSEIQYF
TRBD1,TRBJ1-2,NA,TRBV12-3/TRBV12-4,TGTGCCAGCAGTTTAAGGGACAGCGGCTCCTATGGCTACACCTTC,CASSLRDSGSYGYTF
TRBD1,TRBJ1-4,NA,TRBV7-9,TGTGCCAGCAGCCCCCGGGACAGCACAACTAATGAAAAACTGTTTTTT,CASSPRDSTTNEKLFF
NA,TRBJ2-2,NA,TRBV5-1,TGCGCCAGCAGCTTGTCGTACAACACCGGGGAGCTGTTTTTT,CASSLSYNTGELFF
TRBD1,TRBJ2-7,few,TRBV20-1,TGCAGTGCTAGAGGGGACAGGGGCTCCTCCTACGAGCAGTACTTC,CSARGDRGSSYEQYF
TRBD1,TRBJ1-2,few,TRBV7-2,TGTGCCAGCAGGTTGAACCGGGACAGGGGGTCTGGCTACACCTTC,CASRLNRDRGSGYTF
NA,TRBJ2-7,few,TRBV12-3/TRBV12-4,TGTGCCAGCAGTCTTGTGGGGTCGGGACGCTACGAGCAGTACTTC,CASSLVGSGRYEQYF
NA,TRBJ2-1,few,TRBV18,TGTGCCAGCTCATCCTCAGGGATTGAGCAGTTCTTC,CASSSSGIEQFF
NA,TRBJ2-2,NA,TRBV3-1,TGTGCCAGCAGCCAAGGACCAGGGTATTCTGTTTCCGGGGAGCTGTTTTTT,CASSQGPGYSVSGELFF
TRBD1,TRBJ2-7,many,TRBV7-9,TGTGCCAGCAGCCTAGCCGCGGGACAGGTCTCCTACGAGCAGTACTTC,CASSLAAGQVSYEQYF
NA,TRBJ2-5,NA,TRBV23-1,TGCGCCAGCAGTCACTTGGAGCTTGGGCAAGAGACCCAGTACTTC,CASSHLELGQETQYF
NA,TRBJ1-2,NA,TRBV6-4,TGTGCCAGCAGTGAAGGTCCGGGACGCTATGGCTACACCTTC,CASSEGPGRYGYTF
TRBD2,TRBJ2-1,NA,TRBV4-1,TGCGCCAGCAGCCAAGACAGGGGTAGGAGCGGGAGGGCCTTCGATGAGCAGTTCTTC,CASSQDRGRSGRAFDEQFF
NA,TRBJ1-2,NA,TRBV25-1,TGTGCCAGCAGTGGCCCGGGACGTCTAAATTCTAACTATGGCTACACCTTC,CASSGPGRLNSNYGYTF
NA,TRBJ1-6,few,TRBV27,TGTGCCAGCAGTCACAAACAGGGAGGCCATACCGGTTGGAATTCACCCCTCCACTTT,CASSHKQGGHTGWNSPLHF
TRBD1,TRBJ1-1,few,TRBV5-1,TGCGCCAGCAGTCCCGGACAGGGGATGGCTTTCTTT,CASSPGQGMAFF
TRBD1,TRBJ1-2,NA,TRBV19,TGTGCCAGTAGTAACGAGGGGGCCAGCTATGGCTACACCTTC,CASSNEGASYGYTF
NA,TRBJ2-5,NA,TRBV7-6,TGTGCCAGCAGCTTAGCCCTCGGGCAGGGCGAGGAGACCCAGTACTTC,CASSLALGQGEETQYF
NA,TRBJ2-5,NA,TRBV14,TGTGCCAGCAGCCAATCGACAGGGAGGGCCCAGTACTTC,CASSQSTGRAQYF